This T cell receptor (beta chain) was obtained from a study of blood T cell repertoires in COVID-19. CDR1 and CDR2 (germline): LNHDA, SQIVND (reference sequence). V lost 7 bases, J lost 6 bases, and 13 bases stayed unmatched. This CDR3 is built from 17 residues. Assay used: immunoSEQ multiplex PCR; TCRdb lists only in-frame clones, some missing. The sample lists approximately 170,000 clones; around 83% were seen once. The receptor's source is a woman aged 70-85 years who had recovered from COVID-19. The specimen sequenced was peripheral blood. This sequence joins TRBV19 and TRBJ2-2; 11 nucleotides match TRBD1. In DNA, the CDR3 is TGTGCCAGTATGGTTACCCGCGGGACAGGGGGGGCCGGGGAGCTGTTTTTT. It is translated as CASMVTRGTGGAGELFF.